These T cell receptor beta chains were read from a single sample in a study of blood T cell repertoires in COVID-19. Sequencing used immunoSEQ multiplex PCR; TCRdb keeps in-frame clones, though not all of them. The sample yields about 260,000 clones, approximately 90% seen once. The specimen was PBMCs or T cells enriched from blood (not recorded which). Receptors originate from a man aged 50-59 years who had been exposed to COVID-19. Each CDR3 is given with its conserved first and last residue. D genes are given only for firm matches. Rows give clone size only sometimes, using once, few, many, or a class for an expanded clone.

abundance: NA; v_gene: TRBV11-2; j_gene: TRBJ1-3; d_gene: NA; len: 14; CDR3nt: TGTGCCAGCAGCTTAGTATACTCTGGAAACACCATATATTTT; CDR3aa: CASSLVYSGNTIYF
abundance: NA; v_gene: TRBV5-1; j_gene: TRBJ1-5; d_gene: NA; len: 13; CDR3nt: TGCGCCAGCAGCGTACTGGGAGGACAGCCCCAGCATTTT; CDR3aa: CASSVLGGQPQHF
abundance: NA; v_gene: TRBV28; j_gene: TRBJ1-2; d_gene: TRBD1; len: 15; CDR3nt: TGTGCCAGCAGTTTCCGGGGGAAGGGGGCAGGCGGCTACACCTTC; CDR3aa: CASSFRGKGAGGYTF
abundance: NA; v_gene: TRBV7-8; j_gene: TRBJ1-1; d_gene: NA; len: 16; CDR3nt: TGTGCCAGCAGCTCCCGGAGGGGTCGCATGAACACTGAAGCTTTCTTT; CDR3aa: CASSSRRGRMNTEAFF
abundance: NA; v_gene: TRBV3-1/TRBV3-2; j_gene: TRBJ2-5; d_gene: NA; len: 14; CDR3nt: TGTGCCAGCAGCCAGGGACTGCTCCAAGAGACCCAGTACTTC; CDR3aa: CASSQGLLQETQYF
abundance: NA; v_gene: TRBV21-1; j_gene: TRBJ1-1; d_gene: NA; len: 14; CDR3nt: TGTGCCATTAGGCGGGGGCCCGTGAACACTGAAGCTTTCTTT; CDR3aa: CAIRRGPVNTEAFF
abundance: NA; v_gene: TRBV25-1; j_gene: TRBJ1-4; d_gene: TRBD1; len: 15; CDR3nt: TGTGCCAGCACCCCAGGGGGCAGCGCTAATGAAAAACTGTTTTTT; CDR3aa: CASTPGGSANEKLFF
abundance: NA; v_gene: TRBV7-3; j_gene: TRBJ2-2; d_gene: TRBD1; len: 14; CDR3nt: TGTGCCAGCAGGACAGGGTCGAACACCGGGGAGCTGTTTTTT; CDR3aa: CASRTGSNTGELFF
abundance: once; v_gene: TRBV6-1; j_gene: TRBJ1-5; d_gene: NA; len: 14; CDR3nt: TGTGCCAGCAGTGAAGATCCAGGGTATCAGCCCCAGCATTTT; CDR3aa: CASSEDPGYQPQHF
abundance: NA; v_gene: TRBV28; j_gene: TRBJ1-6; d_gene: TRBD1; len: 13; CDR3nt: TGTGCCAGCAGTTGGGACAGGGATTCACCCCTCCACTTT; CDR3aa: CASSWDRDSPLHF